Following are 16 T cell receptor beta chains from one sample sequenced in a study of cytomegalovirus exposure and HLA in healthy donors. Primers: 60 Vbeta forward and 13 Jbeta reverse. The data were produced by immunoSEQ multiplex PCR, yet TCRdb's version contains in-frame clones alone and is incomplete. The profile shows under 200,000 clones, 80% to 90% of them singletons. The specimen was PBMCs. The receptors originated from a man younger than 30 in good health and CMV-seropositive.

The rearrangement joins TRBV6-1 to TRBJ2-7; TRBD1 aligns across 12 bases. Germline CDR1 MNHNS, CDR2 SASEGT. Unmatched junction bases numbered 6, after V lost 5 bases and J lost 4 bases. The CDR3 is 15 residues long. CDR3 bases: TGTGCCAGCAGTCGAGGGACAGGGGGCGGGTACGAGCAGTACTTC. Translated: CASSRGTGGGYEQYF.

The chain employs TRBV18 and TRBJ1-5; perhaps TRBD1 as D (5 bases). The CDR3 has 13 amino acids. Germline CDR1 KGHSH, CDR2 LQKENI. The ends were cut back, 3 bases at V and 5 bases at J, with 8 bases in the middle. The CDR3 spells CASSPREDQPQHF. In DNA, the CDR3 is TGTGCCAGCTCACCCAGGGAAGATCAGCCCCAGCATTTT.

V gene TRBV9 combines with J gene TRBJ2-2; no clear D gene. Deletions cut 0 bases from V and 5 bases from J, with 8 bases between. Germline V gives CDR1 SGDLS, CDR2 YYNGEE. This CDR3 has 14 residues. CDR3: CASSVGYGTGELFF. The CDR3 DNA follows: TGTGCCAGCAGCGTAGGCTATGGTACCGGGGAGCTGTTTTTT.

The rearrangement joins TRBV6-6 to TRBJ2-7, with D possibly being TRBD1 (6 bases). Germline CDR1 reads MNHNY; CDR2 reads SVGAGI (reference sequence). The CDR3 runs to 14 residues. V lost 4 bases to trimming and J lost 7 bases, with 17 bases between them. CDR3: CASSWDNRVGEQYF. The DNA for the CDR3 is TGTGCCAGCAGTTGGGATAACAGGGTTGGGGAGCAGTACTTC.

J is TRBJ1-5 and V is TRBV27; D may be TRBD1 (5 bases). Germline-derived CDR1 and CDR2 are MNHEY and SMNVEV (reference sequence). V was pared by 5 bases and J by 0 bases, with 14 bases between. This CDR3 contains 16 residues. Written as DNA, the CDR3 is TGTGCCAGCAGTCCCCCCGGACATTATAGCAATCAGCCCCAGCATTTT. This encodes CASSPPGHYSNQPQHF.

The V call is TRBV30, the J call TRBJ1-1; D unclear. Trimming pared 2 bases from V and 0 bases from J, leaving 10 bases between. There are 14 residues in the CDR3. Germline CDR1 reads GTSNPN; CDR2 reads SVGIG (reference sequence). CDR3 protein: CAWSKLQMNTEAFF. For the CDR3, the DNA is TGTGCCTGGAGTAAACTACAAATGAACACTGAAGCTTTCTTT.

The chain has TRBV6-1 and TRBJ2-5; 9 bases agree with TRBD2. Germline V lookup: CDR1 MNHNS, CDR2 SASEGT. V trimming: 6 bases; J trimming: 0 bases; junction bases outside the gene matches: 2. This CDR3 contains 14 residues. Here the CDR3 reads CASSIAGDQETQYF. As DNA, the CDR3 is TGTGCCAGCAGCATAGCGGGGGACCAAGAGACCCAGTACTTC.

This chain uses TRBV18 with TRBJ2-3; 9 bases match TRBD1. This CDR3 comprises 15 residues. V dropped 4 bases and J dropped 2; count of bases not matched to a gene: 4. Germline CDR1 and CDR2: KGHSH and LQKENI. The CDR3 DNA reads TGTGCCAGCTCACACCGGGACAGGGCCACAGATACGCAGTATTTT. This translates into CASSHRDRATDTQYF.

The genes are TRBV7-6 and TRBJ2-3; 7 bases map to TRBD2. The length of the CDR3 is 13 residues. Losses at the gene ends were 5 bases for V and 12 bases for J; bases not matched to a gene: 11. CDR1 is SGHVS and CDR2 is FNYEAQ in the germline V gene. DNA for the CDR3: TGTGCCAGCAGCGAAACGGGGGGTTCTTATCAGTATTTT. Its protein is CASSETGGSYQYF.

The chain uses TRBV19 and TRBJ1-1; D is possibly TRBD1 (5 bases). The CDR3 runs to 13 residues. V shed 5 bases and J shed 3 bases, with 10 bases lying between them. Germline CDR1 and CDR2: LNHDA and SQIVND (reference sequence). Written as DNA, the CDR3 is TGTGCCAGTAGTCTTACGGGGGACACTGAAGCTTTCTTT. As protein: CASSLTGDTEAFF.

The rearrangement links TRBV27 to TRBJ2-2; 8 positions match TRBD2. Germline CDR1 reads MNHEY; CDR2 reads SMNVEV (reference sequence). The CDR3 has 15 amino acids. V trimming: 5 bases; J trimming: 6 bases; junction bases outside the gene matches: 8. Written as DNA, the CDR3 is TGTGCCAGCAGTGGATCGGGGGGGGCGTCCGGGGAGCTGTTTTTT. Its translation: CASSGSGGASGELFF.

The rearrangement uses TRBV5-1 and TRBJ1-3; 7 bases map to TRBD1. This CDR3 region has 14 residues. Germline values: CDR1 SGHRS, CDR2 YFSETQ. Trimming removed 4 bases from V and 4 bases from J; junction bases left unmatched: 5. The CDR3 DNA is TGCGCCAGCAGCGAGACAGGGACGGGAAACACCATATATTTT. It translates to CASSETGTGNTIYF.

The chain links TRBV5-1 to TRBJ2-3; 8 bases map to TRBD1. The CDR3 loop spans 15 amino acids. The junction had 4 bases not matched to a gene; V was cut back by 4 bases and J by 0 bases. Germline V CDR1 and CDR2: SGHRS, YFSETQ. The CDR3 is CASSETGESTDTQYF. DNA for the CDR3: TGCGCCAGCAGCGAGACAGGGGAAAGCACAGATACGCAGTATTTT.

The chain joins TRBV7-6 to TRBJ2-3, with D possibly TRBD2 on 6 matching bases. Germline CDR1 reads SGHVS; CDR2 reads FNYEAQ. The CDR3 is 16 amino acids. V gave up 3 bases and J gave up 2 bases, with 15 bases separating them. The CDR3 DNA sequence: TGTGCCAGCAGCTTGAGCGGGCTCGGGCTCACAGATACGCAGTATTTT. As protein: CASSLSGLGLTDTQYF.

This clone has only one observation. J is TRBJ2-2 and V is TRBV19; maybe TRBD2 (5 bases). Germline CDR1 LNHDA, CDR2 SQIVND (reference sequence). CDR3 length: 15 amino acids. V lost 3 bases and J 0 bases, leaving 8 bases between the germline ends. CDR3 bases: TGTGCCAGTAGTATGTACGGGGCGAACACCGGGGAGCTGTTTTTT. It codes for CASSMYGANTGELFF.

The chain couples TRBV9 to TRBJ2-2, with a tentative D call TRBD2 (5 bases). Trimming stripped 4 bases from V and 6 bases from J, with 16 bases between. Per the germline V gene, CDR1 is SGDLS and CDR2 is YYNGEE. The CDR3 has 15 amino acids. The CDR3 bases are TGTGCCAGCAGCTCGCCGGGGAGAACGGCCGGGGAGCTGTTTTTT. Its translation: CASSSPGRTAGELFF.